These 3 T cell receptor beta chains were all obtained from the same sample, sequenced in a study of blood T cells in healthy people across ages. PCR was performed a second time for about 7 to 12 cycles using a sample-barcoded 5' primer and a J-beta primer mix. TCRdb ran MiXCR on the 5' RACE reads and lists one entry per CDR3 protein. Altogether about 1.4 million distinct CDR3 sequences are present, 45% to 70% being singletons, with the ten largest covering about 6.3%. The specimen sequenced was blood. These receptors were collected from a man between 18 and 35 years old in good health.

V gene TRBV12-3 or TRBV12-4 combines with J gene TRBJ2-5; D perhaps matches TRBD2 (6 bases). The CDR3 spans 16 residues. V was shortened by 4 bases and J by 1 base, with 16 bases between the two germline ends. In nucleotides, the CDR3 is TGTGCCAGCAGTTCTATGGGCTTTAGCGGCCAAGAGACCCAGTACTTC. Encoded protein: CASSSMGFSGQETQYF.

The V call is TRBV25-1, the J call TRBJ2-7, with 9 bases fitting TRBD1. Germline CDR1 and CDR2: MGHDK and SYGVNS. With 2 bases clipped from V and 10 bases from J, the junction kept 9 bases outside the gene matches. This CDR3 contains 14 residues. The CDR3 DNA is TGTGCCAGCAGTGAACGCAAGGGACAGGGATTTCAGTACTTC. This sequence encodes CASSERKGQGFQYF.

A word on this clonotype: This could be a read error, since a much larger clone is one nucleotide away. This chain connects TRBV29-1 to TRBJ2-5; D uncertain. The CDR3 is 10 amino acids. The germline V and J ends were trimmed by 2 bases and 4 bases, with 2 bases remaining between them. Germline V gives CDR1 SQVTM, CDR2 ANQGSEA. CDR3 in DNA: TGCAGCGTTGAAATAGAGACCCAGTACTTC. It specifies CSVEIETQYF.